These 15 T cell receptor beta chains came from one sample sequenced in a study of T cell responses to AZD1222 COVID-19 vaccine. Method: immunoSEQ multiplex PCR; TCRdb's copy keeps in-frame clones and lacks some. The sample has around 26,000 clones, 88% seen once. The sample consisted of peripheral blood, taken 28 days after the second AZD1222 dose. The receptors derive from an adult who received the AZD1222 COVID-19 vaccine.

The chain combines TRBV10-3 with TRBJ1-2; TRBD1 matches at 8 bases. Per germline, CDR1 ENHRY and CDR2 SYGVKD. The CDR3 is made up of 15 amino acids. Trimming at V came to 2 bases and at J to 5 bases, leaving 7 bases not matched to a gene. As DNA, the CDR3 is TGTGCCATCAGTGAGGGACAGGGCTTTGGGTATGGCTACACCTTC. The encoded protein is CAISEGQGFGYGYTF.

The rearrangement joins TRBV18 to TRBJ2-1; 10 bases fit TRBD2. The J segment lost 6 bases and the V segment lost 3 bases, leaving 5 bases of the junction unmatched. The CDR3 sequence is 15 residues long. Germline CDR1 KGHSH, CDR2 LQKENI. The CDR3 sequence is CASSPRASGGNEQFF. The CDR3 nucleotides are TGTGCCAGCTCACCGAGGGCTAGCGGGGGCAATGAGCAGTTCTTC.

The CDR3 protein is CASSPDPTVTGELFF. The CDR3 coding sequence is TGCGCCAGCAGCCCGGACCCGACTGTCACCGGGGAGCTGTTTTTT. The rearrangement uses TRBV4-3 and TRBJ2-2, with no clear D. Germline assignment: CDR1 LGHNA and CDR2 YSLEER. V was clipped by 4 bases and J by 4 bases, with 13 bases between them. The CDR3 is 15 residues long.

V gene TRBV5-1 combines with J gene TRBJ1-3; D possibly corresponds to TRBD1 (6 bases). Per the germline V gene, CDR1 is SGHRS and CDR2 is YFSETQ. V was pared by 0 bases and J by 4 bases, with 17 bases between. The CDR3 has 17 amino acids. The CDR3 DNA follows: TGCGCCAGCAGCTTGGGATGGGAAGGACAGACCGGAAACACCATATATTTT. Translation: CASSLGWEGQTGNTIYF.

This rearrangement joins TRBV6-6 to TRBJ1-3, with a weak D call TRBD1 (6 bases). CDR1 and CDR2 (germline): MNHNY, SVGAGI (reference sequence). V was trimmed by 0 bases and J by 0 bases, leaving 9 bases between them. The CDR3 consists of 16 residues. CDR3 in DNA: TGTGCCAGCAGTTACTCGACGGGGGCCTCTGGAAACACCATATATTTT. This codes for CASSYSTGASGNTIYF.

The J gene is TRBJ1-1, the V gene TRBV7-2; D gene ambiguous. The V end was cut by 1 base, the J end by 0 bases, with 6 bases between. The CDR3 consists of 14 residues. The germline gives CDR1 SGHTA, CDR2 FQGNSA. The CDR3 DNA is TGTGCCAGCAGCTTAGGGGCTGTGAACACTGAAGCTTTCTTT. This gives the protein CASSLGAVNTEAFF.

The chain joins TRBV6-5 to TRBJ1-2, with D possibly matching TRBD1 (6 bases). CDR1 is MNHEY and CDR2 is SVGAGI in the germline V gene. The CDR3 consists of 13 residues. V lost 6 bases and J lost 4, with 12 bases in between. The CDR3 bases are TGTGCCAGCAGACTAGACAGGTTCTATGGCTACACCTTC. Translating it yields CASRLDRFYGYTF.

The rearrangement joins TRBV10-3 to TRBJ1-5; D is unresolved. The CDR3 is 11 amino acids. Germline CDR1 is ENHRY and CDR2 is SYGVKD. Trimming left V 2 bases short and J 7 bases short, with 3 bases between. The chain's CDR3 is CAISEEQPQHF. The CDR3 coding sequence is TGTGCCATCAGTGAGGAACAGCCCCAGCATTTT.

The rearrangement uses TRBV7-8 and TRBJ1-2; 10 nucleotides match TRBD1. This CDR3 contains 16 residues. Losses at the gene ends were 0 bases for V and 6 bases for J; bases not matched to a gene: 7. Germline V gene sequence: CDR1 SGHVS, CDR2 FQNEAQ. The CDR3 is CASSLAPGQGRHGYTF. CDR3 coding DNA: TGTGCCAGCAGCTTAGCCCCGGGACAGGGGAGGCATGGCTACACCTTC.

The chain recombines TRBV5-4 with TRBJ2-3; 7 bases agree with TRBD2. CDR3 length: 14 residues. The trim removed 0 bases at V and 6 bases at J, leaving 4 bases unmatched. Germline CDR1 is SGHNT and CDR2 is YYREEE (reference sequence). The DNA of the CDR3 is TGTGCCAGCAGCTTGGCGGGGGAGGGGGATACGCAGTATTTT. Its translation is CASSLAGEGDTQYF.

The J gene is TRBJ1-1, the V gene TRBV7-2, with D perhaps matching TRBD1 (6 bases). CDR1 SGHTA and CDR2 FQGNSA come from the germline V gene. The germline V and J ends were trimmed by 5 bases and 4 bases, with 20 bases remaining between them. The CDR3 totals 16 residues. The CDR3 bases are TGTGCCAGCAGCCCAGGGGTGAGGGGCATTGGCACTGAAGCTTTCTTT. It is translated as CASSPGVRGIGTEAFF.

CDR3 amino acids: CASSPGPEGSPLHF. The DNA of the CDR3 is TGTGCCAGCTCACCAGGCCCAGAAGGGTCACCCCTCCACTTT. The chain has TRBV18 and TRBJ1-6; D remains ambiguous. CDR1 is KGHSH and CDR2 is LQKENI in the germline V gene. The V end was cut by 2 bases, the J end by 10 bases, with 12 bases between. The CDR3 runs to 14 residues. The full variable domain, rest sourced from reference TRBV18 and TRBJ1-6, is NAGVMQNPRHLVRRRGQEARLRCSPMKGHSHVYWYRQLPEEGLKFMVYLQKENIIDESGMPKERFSAEFPKEGPSILRIQQVVRGDSAAYFCASSPGPEGSPLHFGNGTRLTVT.

This clone has only a few counts. J is TRBJ2-2 and V is TRBV4-2; 9 bases map to TRBD1. Per germline, CDR1 LGHNA and CDR2 YNFKEQ. V shed 0 bases and J 6 bases; nucleotides not matched to a gene: 5. The length of the CDR3 is 16 residues. CDR3 DNA sequence: TGTGCCAGCAGCCAAGATACAGGGACAGGGCCCGGGGAGCTGTTTTTT. Translation gives CASSQDTGTGPGELFF.

V gene TRBV21-1 combines with J gene TRBJ1-1. TRBV21-1 is labeled a pseudogene. This CDR3 spans 17 amino acids. The CDR3 is CASSKSVCGGIDTEAFF. The CDR3 DNA reads as TGTGCCAGCAGCAAATCGGTCTGTGGAGGGATCGACACTGAAGCTTTCTTT.

The J gene is TRBJ2-7, the V gene TRBV19, with D possibly TRBD1 on 6 matching bases. V was shortened by 3 bases and J by 3 bases, with 9 bases between the two germline ends. CDR1 and CDR2 (germline): LNHDA, SQIVND (reference sequence). The length of the CDR3 is 13 residues. The DNA for the CDR3 is TGTGCCAGTAGTATTGGACAGAGCTACGAGCAGTACTTC. Its translation: CASSIGQSYEQYF.